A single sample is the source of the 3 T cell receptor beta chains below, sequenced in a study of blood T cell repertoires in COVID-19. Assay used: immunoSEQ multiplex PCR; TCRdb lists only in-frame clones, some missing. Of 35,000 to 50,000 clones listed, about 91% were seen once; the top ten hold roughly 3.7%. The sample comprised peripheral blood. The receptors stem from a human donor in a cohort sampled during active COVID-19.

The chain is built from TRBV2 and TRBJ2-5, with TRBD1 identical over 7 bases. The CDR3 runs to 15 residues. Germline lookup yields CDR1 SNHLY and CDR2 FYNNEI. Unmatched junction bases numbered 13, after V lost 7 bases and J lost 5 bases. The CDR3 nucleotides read TGTGCCAGCACCAAAGCTTCGACAGGGCGGGAGACCCAGTACTTC. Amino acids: CASTKASTGRETQYF. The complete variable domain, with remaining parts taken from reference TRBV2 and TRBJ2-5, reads EPEVTQTPSHQVTQMGQEVILRCVPISNHLYFYWYRQILGQKVEFLVSFYNNEISEKSEIFDDQFSVERPDGSNFTLKIRSTKLEDSAMYFCASTKASTGRETQYFGPGTRLLVL.

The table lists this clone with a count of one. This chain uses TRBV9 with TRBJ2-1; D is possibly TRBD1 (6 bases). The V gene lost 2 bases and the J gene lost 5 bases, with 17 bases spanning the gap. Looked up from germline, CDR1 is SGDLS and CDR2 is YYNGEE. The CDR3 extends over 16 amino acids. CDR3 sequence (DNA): TGTGCCAGCAGCGTTTTGGCCACGGGGACAAACAATGAGCAGTTCTTC. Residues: CASSVLATGTNNEQFF.

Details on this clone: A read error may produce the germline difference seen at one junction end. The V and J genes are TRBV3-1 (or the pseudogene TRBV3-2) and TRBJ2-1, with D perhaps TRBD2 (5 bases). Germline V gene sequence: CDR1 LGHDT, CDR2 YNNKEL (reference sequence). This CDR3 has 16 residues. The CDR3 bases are TGTGCCAGCAGCACCCAGCCGGGATACTCCCACAATGAGCAGTTCTTC. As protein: CASSTQPGYSHNEQFF.